Listed below are T cell receptor beta chains from one sample, sequenced in a study of shared clonotypes between healthy human individuals. TCRdb's copy holds only in-frame clones and misses some; the assay was immunoSEQ multiplex PCR. The sample holds some 2.1 million clones, roughly 96% seen once. Sequencing was performed on naive CD4+ T cells sorted from blood. These receptors came from a man younger than 30 in good health. The CDR3 runs from the conserved cysteine through the conserved F or W. D genes are given only for firm matches.

TRBJ2-3	TRBV11-3	-	CASSLDGADTQYF
TRBJ2-1	TRBV2	TRBD2	CASPIAGGMAVAYNEQFF
TRBJ2-4	TRBV7-8	-	CASSLDRVSENIQYF
TRBJ1-1	TRBV7-2	TRBD1	CASSLPYGQGAVSTEAFF
TRBJ2-5	TRBV5-1	TRBD2	CASSPSLAGASLQETQYF
TRBJ1-2	TRBV30	TRBD1	CAWSVRGQGRSGYTF
TRBJ2-3	TRBV28	TRBD2	CASSSLDGGSGYTQYF
TRBJ2-7	TRBV6-6	TRBD2	CASSYLAGDAYEQYF
TRBJ2-7	TRBV18	TRBD1	CASSPRTGSDEQYF
TRBJ2-7	TRBV23-1	TRBD1	CASSKGQGFHEQYF
TRBJ2-5	TRBV6-1	-	CASSEAAVPLAQYF
TRBJ2-7	TRBV10-3	-	CAISGQAGTQEQYF
TRBJ2-7	TRBV10-3	TRBD2	CAISEASGSRNEQYF
TRBJ1-1	TRBV9	TRBD1	CASSAWTGGHTEAFF
TRBJ1-2	TRBV20-1	-	CSARANYGYTF
TRBJ2-7	TRBV7-8	TRBD1	CASSLTGGIYEQYF